This T cell receptor (beta chain) was found in a study of T-cell memory formation after mild COVID-19. 5'RACE primed from the constant segment yielded TCR alpha and TCR beta cDNA libraries bearing sample barcodes and UMIs. One entry per CDR3 protein results from TCRdb running MiXCR on the 5' RACE reads. Altogether 550,000 to 650,000 distinct CDR3 sequences are present, around a sixth being singletons, with the ten largest covering about 7.4%. Overall study results and limits: Clones from the second wave (peaking day 37) had unconfirmed SARS-CoV-2 specificity. Most CD4+ clones that shrank were in CM and EM, while CD8+ ones turned up in EMRA.

Germline loops: CDR1 SQVTM, CDR2 ANQGSEA. Trimming removed 4 bases at V and 8 bases at J, with 11 bases between. This CDR3 spans 11 amino acids. Comment on this clonotype: Its antigen is still unknown.

Specimen: PBMCs or a T cell subset sorted from them (not recorded which). V is TRBV29-1 and J is TRBJ1-2; D gene uncertain. The clonotype comes from an adult woman who had mild COVID-19 (a few samples of this study predate the infection). Cell type and time point are not known. The CDR3: CSVVALKGYTF. CDR3 nucleotides: TGCAGCGTTGTGGCATTAAAGGGCTACACCTTC.